This T cell receptor beta chain came from a study of CD8 T cells in ankylosing spondylitis. Points from the study as a whole: Seven or eight highly homologous variants formed a TCR beta motif that appeared characteristic of ankylosing spondylitis blood. Some of the motif variants had earlier been found in reactive arthritis patients' fluid and blood.

This CDR3 is 14 amino acids long. The germline V gene encodes CDR1 DFQATT and CDR2 SNEGSKA (reference sequence). Deletions cut 5 bases from V and 4 bases from J, with 17 bases between. A single record per CDR3 protein comes from TCRdb applying MiXCR to the 5' RACE reads. The sample shows fewer than 550,000 distinct CDR3 sequences, approximately 5.3% of them seen only once. This clonotype was recorded many times. Its specificity is not known. This sequence joins TRBV20-1 and TRBJ1-2, with TRBD1 as a possible D gene (5 bases). This TCR came from a male donor with ankylosing spondylitis. Sequencing was performed on blood, either unsorted or a sorted T cell fraction (not recorded which). CDR3 sequence: CSAQEPGRIYGYTF. The DNA of the CDR3 is TGCAGTGCTCAGGAACCGGGACGGATCTATGGCTACACCTTC.